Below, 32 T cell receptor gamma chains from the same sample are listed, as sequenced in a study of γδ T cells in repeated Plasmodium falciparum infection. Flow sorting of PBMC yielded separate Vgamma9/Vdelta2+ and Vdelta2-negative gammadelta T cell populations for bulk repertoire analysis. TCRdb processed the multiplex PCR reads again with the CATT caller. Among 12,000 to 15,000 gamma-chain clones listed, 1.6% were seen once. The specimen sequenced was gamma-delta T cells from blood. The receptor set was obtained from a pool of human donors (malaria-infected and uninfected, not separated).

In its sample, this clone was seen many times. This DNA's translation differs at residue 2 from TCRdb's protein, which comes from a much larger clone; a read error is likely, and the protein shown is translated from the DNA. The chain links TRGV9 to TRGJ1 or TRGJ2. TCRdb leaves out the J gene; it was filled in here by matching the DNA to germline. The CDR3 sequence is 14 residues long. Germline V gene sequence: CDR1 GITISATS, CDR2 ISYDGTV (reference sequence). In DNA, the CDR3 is TGTACCTTGTGGGACCCAATTTTCTATTATAAGAAACTCTTT. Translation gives CTLWDPIFYYKKLF.

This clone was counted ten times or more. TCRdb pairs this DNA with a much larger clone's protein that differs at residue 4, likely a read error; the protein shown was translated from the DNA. The CDR3 here is CALREVFWDKKLF. CDR3 nucleotides: TGTGCCTTGCGGGAGGTCTTTTGGGATAAGAAACTCTTT. The chain links TRGV9 to TRGJ1 or TRGJ2. The J gene, left out of TCRdb, was set here by checking the DNA against germline. CDR1 is GITISATS and CDR2 is ISYDGTV in the germline V gene (reference sequence). The CDR3 runs 13 residues.

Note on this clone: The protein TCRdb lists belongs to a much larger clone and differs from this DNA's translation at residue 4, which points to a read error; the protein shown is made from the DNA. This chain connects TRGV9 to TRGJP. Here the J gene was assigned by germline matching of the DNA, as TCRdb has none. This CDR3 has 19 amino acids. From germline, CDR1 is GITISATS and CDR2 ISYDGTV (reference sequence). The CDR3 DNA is TGTGCCTTGCGGGAGCAAACAAACCAGCAAGAGTTGGGCAAAAAAATCAAGGTATTT. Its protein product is CALREQTNQQELGKKIKVF.

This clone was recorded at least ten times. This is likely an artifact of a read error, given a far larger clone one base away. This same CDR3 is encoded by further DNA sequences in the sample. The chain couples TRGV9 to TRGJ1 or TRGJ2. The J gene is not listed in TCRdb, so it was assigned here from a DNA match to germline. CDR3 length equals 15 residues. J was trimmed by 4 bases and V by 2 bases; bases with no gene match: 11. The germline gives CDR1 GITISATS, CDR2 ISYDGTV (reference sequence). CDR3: CALWEANGGYYKKLF. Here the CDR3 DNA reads TGTGCCTTGTGGGAGGCCAACGGGGGGTATTATAAGAAACTCTTT.

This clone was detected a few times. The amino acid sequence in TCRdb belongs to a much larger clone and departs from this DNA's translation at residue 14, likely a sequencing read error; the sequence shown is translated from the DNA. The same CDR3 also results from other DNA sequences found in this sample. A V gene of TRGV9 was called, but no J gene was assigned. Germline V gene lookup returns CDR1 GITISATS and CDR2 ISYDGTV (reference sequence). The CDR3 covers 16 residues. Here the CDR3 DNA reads TGTGCCTTGTGGGAGGTTACGGAGTTGGGCAAAAAAATCGAGGTATTT. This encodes CALWEVTELGKKIEVF.

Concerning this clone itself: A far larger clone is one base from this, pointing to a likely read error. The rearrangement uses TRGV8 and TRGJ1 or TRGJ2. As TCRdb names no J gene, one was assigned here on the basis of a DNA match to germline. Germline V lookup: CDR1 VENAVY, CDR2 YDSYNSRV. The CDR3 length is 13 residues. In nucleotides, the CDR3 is TGTGCCACCTGGGATCGTGTTTATTACAAGAAACTCTTT. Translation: CATWDRVYYKKLF.

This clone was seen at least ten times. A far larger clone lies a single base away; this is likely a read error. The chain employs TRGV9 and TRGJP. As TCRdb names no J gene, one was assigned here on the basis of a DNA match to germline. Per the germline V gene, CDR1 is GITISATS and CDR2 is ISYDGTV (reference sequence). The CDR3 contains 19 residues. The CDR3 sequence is CALWEAISSSQLGKKSKVF. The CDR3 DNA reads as TGTGCCTTGTGGGAGGCCATCTCTTCCTCGCAGTTGGGCAAAAAAAGCAAGGTATTT.

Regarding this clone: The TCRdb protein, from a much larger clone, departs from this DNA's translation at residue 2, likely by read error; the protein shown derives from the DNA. The CDR3 nucleotides are TGTACCTTGTGGGAGCCCGCCTTGAATTATTATAAGAAACTCTTT. Translation gives CTLWEPALNYYKKLF. The V call is TRGV9, the J call TRGJ1 or TRGJ2. The J gene, absent from TCRdb, was called here by matching the DNA to germline. Germline CDR1 is GITISATS and CDR2 is ISYDGTV (reference sequence). The CDR3 contains 15 residues.

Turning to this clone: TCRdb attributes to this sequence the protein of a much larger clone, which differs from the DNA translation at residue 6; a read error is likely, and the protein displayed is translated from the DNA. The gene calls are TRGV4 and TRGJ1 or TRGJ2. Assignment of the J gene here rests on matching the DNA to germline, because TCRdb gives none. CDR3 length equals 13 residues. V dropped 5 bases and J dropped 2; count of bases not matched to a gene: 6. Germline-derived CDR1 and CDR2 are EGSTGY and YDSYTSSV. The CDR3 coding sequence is TGTGCCACCTGGGTCGTTGATTATTATAAGAAACTCTTT. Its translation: CATWVVDYYKKLF.

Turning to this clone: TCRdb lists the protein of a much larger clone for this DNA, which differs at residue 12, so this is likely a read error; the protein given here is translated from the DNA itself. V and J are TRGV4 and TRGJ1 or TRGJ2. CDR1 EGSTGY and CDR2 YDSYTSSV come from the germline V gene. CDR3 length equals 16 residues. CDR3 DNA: TGTGCCACCTGGGATGAAACACAAAGGAGTTATGATAAGAAACTCTTT. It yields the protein CATWDETQRSYDKKLF.

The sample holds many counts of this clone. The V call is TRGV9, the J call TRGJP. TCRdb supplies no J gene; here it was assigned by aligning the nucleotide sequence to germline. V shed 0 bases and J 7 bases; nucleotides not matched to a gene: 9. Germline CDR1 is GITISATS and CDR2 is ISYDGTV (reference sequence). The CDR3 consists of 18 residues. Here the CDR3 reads CALWEVLVGELGKKIKVF. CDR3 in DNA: TGTGCCTTGTGGGAGGTGCTGGTGGGTGAGTTGGGCAAAAAAATCAAGGTATTT.

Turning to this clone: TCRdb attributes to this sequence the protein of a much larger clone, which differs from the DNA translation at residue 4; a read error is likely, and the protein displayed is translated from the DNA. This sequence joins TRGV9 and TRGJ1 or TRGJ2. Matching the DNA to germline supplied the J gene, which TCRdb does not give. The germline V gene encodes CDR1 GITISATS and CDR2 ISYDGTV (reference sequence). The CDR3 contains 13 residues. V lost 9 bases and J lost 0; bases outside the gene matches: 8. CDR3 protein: CALRGKNYYKKLF. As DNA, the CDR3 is TGTGCCTTGCGGGGGAAGAATTATTATAAGAAACTCTTT.

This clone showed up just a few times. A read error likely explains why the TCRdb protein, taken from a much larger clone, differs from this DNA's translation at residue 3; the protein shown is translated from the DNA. The CDR3 loop reads CAMWVALKKLF. The CDR3 DNA reads as TGTGCCATGTGGGTTGCCTTAAAGAAACTCTTT. This rearrangement joins TRGV9 to TRGJ1 or TRGJ2. Matching the DNA to germline supplied the J gene, which TCRdb does not give. This CDR3 is 11 amino acids long. Germline values: CDR1 GITISATS, CDR2 ISYDGTV (reference sequence).

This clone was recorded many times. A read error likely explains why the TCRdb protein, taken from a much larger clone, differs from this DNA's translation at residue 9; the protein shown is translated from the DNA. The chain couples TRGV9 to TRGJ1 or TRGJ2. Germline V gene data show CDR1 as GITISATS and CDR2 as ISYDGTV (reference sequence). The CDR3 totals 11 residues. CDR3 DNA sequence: TGTGCCTTGTGGGAGGGTTTTAAGAGACTCTTT. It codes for CALWEGFKRLF.

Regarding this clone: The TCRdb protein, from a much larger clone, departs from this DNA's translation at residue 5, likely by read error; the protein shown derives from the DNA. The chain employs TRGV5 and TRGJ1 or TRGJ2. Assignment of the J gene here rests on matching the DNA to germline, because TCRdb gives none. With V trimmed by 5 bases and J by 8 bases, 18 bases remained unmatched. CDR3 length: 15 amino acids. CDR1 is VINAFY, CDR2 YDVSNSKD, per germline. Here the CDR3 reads CATWVRTKPPHKKLF. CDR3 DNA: TGTGCCACCTGGGTCAGAACGAAGCCACCGCATAAGAAACTCTTT.

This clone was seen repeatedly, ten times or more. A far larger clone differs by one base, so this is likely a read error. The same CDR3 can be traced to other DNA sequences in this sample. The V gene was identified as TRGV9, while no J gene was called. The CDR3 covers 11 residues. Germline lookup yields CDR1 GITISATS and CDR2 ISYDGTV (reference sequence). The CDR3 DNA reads TGTGCCTTGTGGGAGCTTTTCCAGAAGCTCTTT. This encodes CALWELFQKLF.

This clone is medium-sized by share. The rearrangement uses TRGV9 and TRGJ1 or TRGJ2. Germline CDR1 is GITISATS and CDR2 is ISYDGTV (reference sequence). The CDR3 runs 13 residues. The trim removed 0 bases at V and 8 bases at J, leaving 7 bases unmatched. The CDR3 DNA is TGTGCCTTGTGGGAGGTGCATACTCATAAGAAACTCTTT. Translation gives CALWEVHTHKKLF.

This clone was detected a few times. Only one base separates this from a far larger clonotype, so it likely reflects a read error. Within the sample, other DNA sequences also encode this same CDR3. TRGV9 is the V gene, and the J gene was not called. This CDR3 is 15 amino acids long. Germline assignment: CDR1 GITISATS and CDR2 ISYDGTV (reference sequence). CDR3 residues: CALWESKAPYYKKLF. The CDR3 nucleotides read TGTGCCTTGTGGGAGTCTAAAGCGCCATATTATAAGAAACTCTTC.

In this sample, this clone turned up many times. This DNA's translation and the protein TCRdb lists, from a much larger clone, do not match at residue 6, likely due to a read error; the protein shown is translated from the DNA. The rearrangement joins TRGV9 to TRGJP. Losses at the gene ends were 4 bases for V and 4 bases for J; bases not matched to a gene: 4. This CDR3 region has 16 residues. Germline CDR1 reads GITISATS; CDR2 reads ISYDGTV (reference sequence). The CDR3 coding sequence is TGTGCCTTGTGGGACAGCCAAGAGTTGGGCAAAAAAATCAAGGTATTT. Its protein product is CALWDSQELGKKIKVF.

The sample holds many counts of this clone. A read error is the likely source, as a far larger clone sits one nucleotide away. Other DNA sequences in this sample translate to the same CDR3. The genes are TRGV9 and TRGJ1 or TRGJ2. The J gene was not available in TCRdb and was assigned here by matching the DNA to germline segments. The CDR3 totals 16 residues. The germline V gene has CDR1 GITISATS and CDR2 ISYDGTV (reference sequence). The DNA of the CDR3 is TGTGCCTTATGGGAGAAGGAAGTCTTCGATTATTATAAGAAACTCTTT. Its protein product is CALWEKEVFDYYKKLF.

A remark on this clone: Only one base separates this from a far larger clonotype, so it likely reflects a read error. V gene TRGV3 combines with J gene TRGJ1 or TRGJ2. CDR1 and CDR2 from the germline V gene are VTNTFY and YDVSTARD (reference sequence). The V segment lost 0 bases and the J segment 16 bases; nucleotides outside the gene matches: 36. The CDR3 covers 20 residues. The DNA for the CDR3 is TGTGCCACCTGGGACAGGCCTTATTGGTCGCCTCATATATCCCCTTTAGGGAAGCTCTTT. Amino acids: CATWDRPYWSPHISPLGKLF.

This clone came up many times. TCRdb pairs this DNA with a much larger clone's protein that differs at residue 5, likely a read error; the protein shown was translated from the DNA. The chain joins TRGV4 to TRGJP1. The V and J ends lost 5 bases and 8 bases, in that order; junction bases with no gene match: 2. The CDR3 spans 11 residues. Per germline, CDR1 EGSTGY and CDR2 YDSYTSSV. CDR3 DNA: TGTGCCACCTGGGGCGGTTGGTTCAAGATATTT. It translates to CATWGGWFKIF.

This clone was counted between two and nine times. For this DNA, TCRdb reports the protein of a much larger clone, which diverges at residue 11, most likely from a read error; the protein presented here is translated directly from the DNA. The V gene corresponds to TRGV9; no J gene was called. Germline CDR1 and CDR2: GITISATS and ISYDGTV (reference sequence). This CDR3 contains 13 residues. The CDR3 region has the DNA TGTGCCTTCTTAGAGTTGGGCAAAAAAATCGAGGTATTT. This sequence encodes CAFLELGKKIEVF.

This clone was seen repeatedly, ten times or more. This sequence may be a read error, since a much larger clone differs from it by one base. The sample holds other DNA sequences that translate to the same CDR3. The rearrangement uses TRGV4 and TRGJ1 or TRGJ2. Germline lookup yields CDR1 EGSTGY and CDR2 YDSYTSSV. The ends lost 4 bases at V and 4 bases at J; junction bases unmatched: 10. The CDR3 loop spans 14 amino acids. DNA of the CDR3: TGTGCCACCTGGGACGGGCCTAGGTATTATAAGAAACTCTTT. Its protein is CATWDGPRYYKKLF.

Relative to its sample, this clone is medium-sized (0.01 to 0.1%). The CDR3 nucleotides are TGTGCCACCTGGGACAGTTTGGATTATTATAAGAAACTCTTT. Translation: CATWDSLDYYKKLF. The V call is TRGV5, the J call TRGJ1 or TRGJ2. V lost 1 base and J lost 2; bases outside the gene matches: 5. The CDR3 spans 14 residues. The germline CDR1 and CDR2 sequences are VINAFY and YDVSNSKD.

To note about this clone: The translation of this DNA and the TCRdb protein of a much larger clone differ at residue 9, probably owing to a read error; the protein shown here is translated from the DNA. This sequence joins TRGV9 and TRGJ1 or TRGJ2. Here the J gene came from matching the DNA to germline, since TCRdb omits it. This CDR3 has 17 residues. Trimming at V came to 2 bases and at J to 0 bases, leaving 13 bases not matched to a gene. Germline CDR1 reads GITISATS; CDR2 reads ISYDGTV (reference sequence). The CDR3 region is CALWEAYKNQNYYKKLF. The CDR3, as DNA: TGTGCCTTGTGGGAGGCCTACAAAAATCAGAATTATTATAAGAAACTCTTT.

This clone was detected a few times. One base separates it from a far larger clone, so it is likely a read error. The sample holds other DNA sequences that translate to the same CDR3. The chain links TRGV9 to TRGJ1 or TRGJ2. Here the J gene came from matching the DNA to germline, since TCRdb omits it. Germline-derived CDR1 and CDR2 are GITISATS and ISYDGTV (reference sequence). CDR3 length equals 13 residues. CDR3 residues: CALWALYYYKKLF. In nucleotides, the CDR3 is TGTGCCCTGTGGGCCTTGTATTATTATAAGAAACTCTTT.

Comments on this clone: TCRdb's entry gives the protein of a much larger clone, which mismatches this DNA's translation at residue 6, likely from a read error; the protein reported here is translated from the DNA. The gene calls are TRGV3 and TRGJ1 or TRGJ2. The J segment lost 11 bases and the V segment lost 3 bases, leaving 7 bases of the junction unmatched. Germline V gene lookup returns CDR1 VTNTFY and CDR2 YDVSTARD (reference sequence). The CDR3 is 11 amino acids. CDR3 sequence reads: CATWDVREKLF. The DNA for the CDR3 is TGTGCCACCTGGGACGTGCGTGAGAAACTCTTT.

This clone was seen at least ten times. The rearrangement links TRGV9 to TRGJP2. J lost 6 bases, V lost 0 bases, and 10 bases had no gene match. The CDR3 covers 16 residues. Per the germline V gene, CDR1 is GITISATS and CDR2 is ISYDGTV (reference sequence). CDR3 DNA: TGTGCCTTGTGGGAGGTGGAAGGGGGAGGTGATTGGATCAAGACGTTT. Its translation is CALWEVEGGGDWIKTF.

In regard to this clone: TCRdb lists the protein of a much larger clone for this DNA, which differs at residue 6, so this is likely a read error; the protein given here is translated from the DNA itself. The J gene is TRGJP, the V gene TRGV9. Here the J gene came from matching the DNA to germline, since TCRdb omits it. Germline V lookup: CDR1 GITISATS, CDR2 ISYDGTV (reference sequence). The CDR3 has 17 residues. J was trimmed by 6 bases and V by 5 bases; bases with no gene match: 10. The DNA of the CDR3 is TGTGCCTTGTGGGTAGAACGAACAGAGTTGGGCAAAAAAATCAAGGTATTT. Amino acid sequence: CALWVERTELGKKIKVF.

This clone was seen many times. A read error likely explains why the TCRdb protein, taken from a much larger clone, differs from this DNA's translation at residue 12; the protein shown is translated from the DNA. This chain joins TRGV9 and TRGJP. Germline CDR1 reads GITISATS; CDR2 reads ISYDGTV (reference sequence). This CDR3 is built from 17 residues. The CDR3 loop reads CALWEVREELGRKIKVF. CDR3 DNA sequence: TGTGCCTTGTGGGAGGTGCGGGAAGAGTTGGGCAGAAAAATCAAGGTATTT.

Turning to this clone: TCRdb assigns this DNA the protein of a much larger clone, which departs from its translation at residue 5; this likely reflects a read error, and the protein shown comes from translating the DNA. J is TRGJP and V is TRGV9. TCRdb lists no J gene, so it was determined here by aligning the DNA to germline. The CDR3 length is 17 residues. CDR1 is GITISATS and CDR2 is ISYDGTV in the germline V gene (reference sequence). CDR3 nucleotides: TGTGCCTTGTGGGGGGTGGAGGGAGAGTTGGGCAAAAAAATCAAGGTATTT. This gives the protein CALWGVEGELGKKIKVF.